This T cell receptor beta chain was sequenced in a study of control samples from healthy donors and cancer patients. Sequenced by immunoSEQ multiplex PCR; TCRdb stores in-frame clones only, minus some. The data contain roughly 40,000 clones, roughly 85% of them singletons. The CDR3 spans 16 residues. Germline CDR1 MNHEY, CDR2 SVGAGI. V gave up 2 bases and J gave up 3 bases, with 14 bases separating them. This clone was detected only once. The origin of this receptor is a man aged 55 to 70 in good health. This rearrangement joins TRBV6-5 to TRBJ1-3; D is uncertain. Source material: blood. CDR3 protein: CASSYTPRAGGNTIYF. CDR3 nucleotide sequence: TGTGCCAGCAGTTACACCCCACGGGCGGGTGGAAACACCATATATTTT.